This T cell receptor beta chain was sequenced for a study of CXCR3-negative and CXCR3-positive naive CD8 T cells. Study results and caveats: Comparably high diversity was seen in both naive subsets, and much lower diversity in memory CD8+ cells. Comparison of naive cells showed more hydrophobic TRB CDR3s in CXCR3-positive than in CXCR3-negative naive cells.

TRB cDNA was prepared as libraries by UMI-labeled 5' RACE. For each CDR3 protein, TCRdb gives one entry from its re-call of the 5' RACE reads, without DNA. This listing includes roughly 6,800 distinct CDR3 sequences. Cells classed as naive CD8+ T cells were CD45RO-CCR7+CD27+CD95-. The CDR3 covers 15 residues. This clonotype is labeled medium-sized based on frequency. The antigen is not known. The sequence derives from a human donor in good health. Some clones in this sample may be carry-over from other donors' samples. This chain links TRBV12-3 or TRBV12-4 with TRBJ1-6; the TCRdb call, TRBD1, lacks DNA for checking. Material: naive CXCR3+ CD8+ T cells from blood. The subset is: CD45RO-CCR7+CD27+CD95- naive CD8+ T cells expressing CXCR3 (TNR3+). The CDR3 sequence: CASSLARTGRSPLHF.